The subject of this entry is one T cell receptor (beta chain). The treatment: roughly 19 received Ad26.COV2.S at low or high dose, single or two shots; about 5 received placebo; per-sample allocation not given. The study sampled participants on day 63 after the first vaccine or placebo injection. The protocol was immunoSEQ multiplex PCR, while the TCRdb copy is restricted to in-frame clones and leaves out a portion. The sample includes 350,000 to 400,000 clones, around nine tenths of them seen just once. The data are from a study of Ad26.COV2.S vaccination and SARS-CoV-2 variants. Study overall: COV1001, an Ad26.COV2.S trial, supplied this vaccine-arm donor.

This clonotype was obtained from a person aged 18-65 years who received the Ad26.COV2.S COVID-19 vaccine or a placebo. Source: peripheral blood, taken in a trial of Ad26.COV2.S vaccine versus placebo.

The CDR3 is CASSLGVQGGVSPLHF. CDR3 in DNA: TGTGCCAGCAGCTTAGGGGTTCAGGGGGGGGTGTCACCCCTCCACTTT. The rearrangement joins TRBV7-8 to TRBJ1-6, with TRBD1 matching 7 bases. Trimming took 1 base from V and 10 from J; bases not matched to a gene: 10. Germline assignment: CDR1 SGHVS and CDR2 FQNEAQ. The CDR3 spans 16 residues.